The 7 T cell receptor beta chains below were found in one sample sequenced in a study of blood T cell repertoires in COVID-19. Produced via immunoSEQ multiplex PCR; TCRdb's table is partial and in-frame only. The repertoire holds fewer than 250,000 clones, with 65% to 90% as singletons. Specimen: PBMCs or T cells enriched from blood (not recorded which). The receptors derive from a woman between 50 and 59 years old with acute COVID-19.

This clone turned up a few times. In the same sample, other DNA sequences code for this CDR3. The gene calls are TRBV7-9 and TRBJ1-2; perhaps TRBD1 as D (5 bases). The CDR3 length is 14 residues. V was trimmed by 0 bases and J by 1 base, leaving 6 bases between them. The germline V gene encodes CDR1 SEHNR and CDR2 FQNEAQ (reference sequence). CDR3 region: CASSLAGVNYGYTF. Here the CDR3 DNA reads TGTGCCAGCAGCTTAGCAGGGGTTAACTATGGCTACACCTTC. Variable domain in full (rest from reference TRBV7-9 and TRBJ1-2): DTGVSQNPRHKITKRGQNVTFRCDPISEHNRLYWYRQTLGQGPEFLTYFQNEAQLEKSRLLSDRFSAERPKGSFSTLEIQRTEQGDSAMYLCASSLAGVNYGYTFGSGTRLTVV.

The rearrangement links TRBV5-1 to TRBJ1-6; tentative D call: TRBD1 (6 bases). Germline lookup yields CDR1 SGHRS and CDR2 YFSETQ. The V end lost 4 bases, the J end lost 1 base, and 12 bases lay between the germline ends. CDR3 length: 16 residues. The chain's CDR3 is CASSAEQGSYNSPLHF. The CDR3 bases are TGCGCCAGCAGCGCCGAACAGGGATCCTATAATTCACCCCTCCACTTT.

This chain joins TRBV21-1 and TRBJ1-5. TRBV21-1 is a pseudogene. CDR3 size: 15 residues. CDR3 amino acids: CASSISGVGNQPQHF. In DNA, the CDR3 is TGTGCCAGCAGTATTTCGGGGGTGGGCAATCAGCCCCAGCATTTT.

The chain uses TRBV19 and TRBJ2-2; D is uncertain. This CDR3 is 19 amino acids long. The V end lost 2 bases, the J end lost 0 bases, and 19 bases lay between the germline ends. Germline values: CDR1 LNHDA, CDR2 SQIVND (reference sequence). Here the CDR3 reads CASSIWLRHSAANTGELFF. The CDR3 region has the DNA TGTGCCAGTAGTATATGGTTGAGACATTCCGCAGCGAACACCGGGGAGCTGTTTTTT. The variable domain in full, with the rest retrieved from reference TRBV19 and TRBJ2-2, is DGGITQSPKYLFRKEGQNVTLSCEQNLNHDAMYWYRQDPGQGLRLIYYSQIVNDFQKGDIAEGYSVSREKKESFPLTVTSAQKNPTAFYLCASSIWLRHSAANTGELFFGEGSRLTVL.

The chain recombines TRBV20-1 with TRBJ1-2; maybe TRBD1 (5 bases). V was cut by 0 bases and J by 14 bases, with 10 bases left in between. CDR1 is DFQATT and CDR2 is SNEGSKA in the germline V gene (reference sequence). There are 10 residues in the CDR3. The CDR3 DNA reads TGCAGTGCTAGAGAGGCAGGACATACCTTC. Amino acids: CSAREAGHTF.

The chain carries TRBV25-1 and TRBJ2-3; TRBD1 agrees at 8 bases. The CDR3 has 16 amino acids. After removal of 2 bases from V and 4 bases from J, the junction contained 8 bases not matched to a gene. Germline V gene data show CDR1 as MGHDK and CDR2 as SYGVNS. The CDR3 DNA sequence: TGTGCCAGCAGTGAAGGCCCACAGGGGGGCCCAGATACGCAGTATTTT. Its translation: CASSEGPQGGPDTQYF.

There are a few counts of this clone. The chain recombines TRBV6-2 or TRBV6-3 with TRBJ2-7; no clear D gene. The germline V gene encodes CDR1 MNHEY and CDR2 SVGEGT. V lost 4 bases and J lost 3, with 13 bases in between. The CDR3 spans 14 residues. CDR3 nucleotide sequence: TGTGCCAGCAGTTGGCACCCCCAATTCTACGAGCAGTACTTC. This encodes CASSWHPQFYEQYF.